This record covers a single TCR beta chain. The CDR3 covers 16 residues. V lost 4 bases and J lost 0; bases outside the gene matches: 4. Germline CDR1 and CDR2: WSHSY and SAAADI. This sample is part of a study of PD-L1 blockade in urothelial cancer. Overall study context: Twenty-five of 29 patients were men who had bladder-origin urothelial cancer.

Sequencing used immunoSEQ multiplex PCR; TCRdb keeps in-frame clones, though not all of them. The profile shows more than 65,000 clones, approximately 90% of them singletons. This receptor was obtained from a woman between 70 and 85 years old with urothelial cancer. This sequence joins TRBV10-2 and TRBJ2-7, with TRBD2 matching over 12 bases. Sequencing used PBMCs, obtained around atezolizumab (anti-PD-L1) treatment. This chain's CDR3 is CASSGGLAGISYEQYF. The CDR3 bases are TGCGCCAGCAGTGGGGGACTAGCGGGTATCTCCTACGAGCAGTACTTC.